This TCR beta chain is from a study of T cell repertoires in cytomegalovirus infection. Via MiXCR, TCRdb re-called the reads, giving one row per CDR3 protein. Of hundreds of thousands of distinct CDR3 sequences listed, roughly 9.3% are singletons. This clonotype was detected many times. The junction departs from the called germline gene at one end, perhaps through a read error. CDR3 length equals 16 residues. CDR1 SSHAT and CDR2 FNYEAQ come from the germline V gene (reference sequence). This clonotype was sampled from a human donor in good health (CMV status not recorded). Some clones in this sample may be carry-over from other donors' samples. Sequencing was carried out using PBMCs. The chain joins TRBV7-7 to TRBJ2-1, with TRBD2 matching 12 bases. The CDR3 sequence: CASSLRLAGDYNEQFF. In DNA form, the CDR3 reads TGTGCTAGCAGCCTCCGACTAGCGGGGGACTACAATGAGCAGTTCTTC. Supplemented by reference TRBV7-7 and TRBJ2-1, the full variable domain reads GAGVSQSPRYKVTKRGQDVTLRCDPISSHATLYWYQQALGQGPEFLTYFNYEAQPDKSGLPSDRFSAERPEGSISTLTIQRTEQRDSAMYRCASSLRLAGDYNEQFFGPGTRLTVL.